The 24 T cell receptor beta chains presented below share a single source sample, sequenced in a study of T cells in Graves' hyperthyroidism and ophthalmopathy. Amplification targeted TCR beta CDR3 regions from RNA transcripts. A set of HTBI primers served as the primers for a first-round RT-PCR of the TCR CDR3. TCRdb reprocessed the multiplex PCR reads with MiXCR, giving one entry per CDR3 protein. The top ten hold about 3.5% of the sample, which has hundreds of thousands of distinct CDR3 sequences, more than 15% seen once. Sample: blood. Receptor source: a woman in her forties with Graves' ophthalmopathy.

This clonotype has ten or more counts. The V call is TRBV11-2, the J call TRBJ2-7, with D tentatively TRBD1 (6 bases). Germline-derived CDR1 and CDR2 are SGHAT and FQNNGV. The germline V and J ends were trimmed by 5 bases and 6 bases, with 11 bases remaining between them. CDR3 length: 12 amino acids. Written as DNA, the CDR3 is TGTGCCAGCAGCCAACAGGGTCGCGAGCAGTACTTC. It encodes CASSQQGREQYF.

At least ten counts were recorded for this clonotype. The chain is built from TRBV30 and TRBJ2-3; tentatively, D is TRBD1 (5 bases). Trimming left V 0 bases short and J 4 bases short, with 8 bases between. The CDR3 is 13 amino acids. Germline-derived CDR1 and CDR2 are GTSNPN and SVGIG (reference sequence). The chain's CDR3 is CAWSVAGSDTQYF. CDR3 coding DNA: TGTGCCTGGAGTGTAGCAGGGTCAGATACGCAGTATTTT. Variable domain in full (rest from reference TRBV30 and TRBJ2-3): SQTIHQWPATLVQPVGSPLSLECTVEGTSNPNLYWYRQAAGRGLQLLFYSVGIGQISSEVPQNLSASRPQDRQFILSSKKLLLSDSGFYLCAWSVAGSDTQYFGPGTRLTVL.

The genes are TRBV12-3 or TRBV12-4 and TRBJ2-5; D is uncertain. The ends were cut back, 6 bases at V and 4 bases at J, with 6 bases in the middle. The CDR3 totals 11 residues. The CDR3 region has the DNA TGTGCCAGCAGAATCACAGAGACCCAGTACTTC. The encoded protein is CASRITETQYF.

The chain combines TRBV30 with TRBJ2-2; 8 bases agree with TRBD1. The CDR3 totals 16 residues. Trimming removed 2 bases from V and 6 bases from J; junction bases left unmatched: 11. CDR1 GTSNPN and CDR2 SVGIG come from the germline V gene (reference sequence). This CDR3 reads CAWSRLGQGGSGELFF. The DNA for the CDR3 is TGTGCCTGGAGTCGCCTCGGACAGGGTGGATCCGGGGAGCTGTTTTTT.

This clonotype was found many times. The CDR3 reads CSARGTSGRGETQYF. Here the CDR3 DNA reads TGCAGTGCTAGAGGGACTAGCGGGAGAGGGGAGACCCAGTACTTC. The V call is TRBV20-1, the J call TRBJ2-5; 13 positions agree with TRBD2. The CDR3 has 15 residues. Trimming at V came to 1 base and at J to 5 bases, leaving 4 bases not matched to a gene. Germline assignment: CDR1 DFQATT and CDR2 SNEGSKA (reference sequence).

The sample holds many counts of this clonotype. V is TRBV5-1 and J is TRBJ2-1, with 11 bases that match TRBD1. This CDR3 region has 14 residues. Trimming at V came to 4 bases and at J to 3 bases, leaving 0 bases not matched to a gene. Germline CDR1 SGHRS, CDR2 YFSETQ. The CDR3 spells CASSGTGGYNEQFF. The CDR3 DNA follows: TGCGCCAGCAGCGGGACAGGGGGCTACAATGAGCAGTTCTTC.

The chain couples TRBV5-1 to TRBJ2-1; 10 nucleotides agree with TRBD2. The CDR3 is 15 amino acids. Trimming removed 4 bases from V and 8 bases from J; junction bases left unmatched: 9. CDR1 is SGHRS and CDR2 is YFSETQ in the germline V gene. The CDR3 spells CASSRPSGSGYEQFF. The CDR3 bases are TGCGCCAGCAGCAGGCCTAGCGGGAGTGGCTATGAGCAGTTCTTC.

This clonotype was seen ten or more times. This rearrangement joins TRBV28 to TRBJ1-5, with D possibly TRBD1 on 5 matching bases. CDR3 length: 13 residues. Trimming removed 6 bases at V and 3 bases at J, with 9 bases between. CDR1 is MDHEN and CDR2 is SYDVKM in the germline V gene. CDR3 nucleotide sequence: TGTGCCAGCAGGGGACGGATCAATCAGCCCCAGCATTTT. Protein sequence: CASRGRINQPQHF.

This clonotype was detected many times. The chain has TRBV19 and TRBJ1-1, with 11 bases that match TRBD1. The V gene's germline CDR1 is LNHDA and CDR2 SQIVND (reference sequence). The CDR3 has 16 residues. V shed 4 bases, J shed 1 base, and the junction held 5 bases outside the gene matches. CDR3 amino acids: CASSTGTGGTNTEAFF. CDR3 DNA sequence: TGTGCCAGTAGTACCGGGACAGGGGGAACGAACACTGAAGCTTTCTTT.

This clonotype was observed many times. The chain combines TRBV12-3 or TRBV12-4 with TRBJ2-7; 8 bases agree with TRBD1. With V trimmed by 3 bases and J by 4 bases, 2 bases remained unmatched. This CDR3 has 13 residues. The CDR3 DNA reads TGTGCCAGCAGTTTTAGGACAGGGTACGAGCAGTACTTC. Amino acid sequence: CASSFRTGYEQYF.

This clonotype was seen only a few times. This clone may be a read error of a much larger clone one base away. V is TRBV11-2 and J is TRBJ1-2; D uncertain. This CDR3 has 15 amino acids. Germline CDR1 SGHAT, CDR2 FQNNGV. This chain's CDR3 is CASSPTTPAGYGYAF. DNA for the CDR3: TGTGCCAGCAGCCCAACGACTCCTGCTGGGTATGGCTACGCCTTC.

The CDR3 reads CALGPGDTQYF. The CDR3 DNA follows: TGTGCCCTAGGTCCGGGAGATACGCAGTATTTT. The chain couples TRBV30 to TRBJ2-3; D is ambiguous. Germline V gives CDR1 GTSNPN, CDR2 SVGIG (reference sequence). V was clipped by 8 bases and J by 5 bases, with 11 bases between them. There are 11 residues in the CDR3.

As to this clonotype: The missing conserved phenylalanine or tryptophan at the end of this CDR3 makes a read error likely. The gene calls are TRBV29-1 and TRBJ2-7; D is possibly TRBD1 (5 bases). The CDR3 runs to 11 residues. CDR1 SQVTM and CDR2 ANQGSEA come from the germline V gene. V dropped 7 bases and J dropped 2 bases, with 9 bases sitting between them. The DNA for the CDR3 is TGCAGCGGGACGGACACCTACGAGCAGTACTCC. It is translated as CSGTDTYEQYS.

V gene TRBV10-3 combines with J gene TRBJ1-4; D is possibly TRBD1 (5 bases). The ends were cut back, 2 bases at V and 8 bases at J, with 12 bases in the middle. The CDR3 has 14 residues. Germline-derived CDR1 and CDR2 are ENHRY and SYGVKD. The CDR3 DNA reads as TGTGCCATCAGTGAGGGACACGGGGTCGAAAAACTGTTTTTT. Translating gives CAISEGHGVEKLFF.

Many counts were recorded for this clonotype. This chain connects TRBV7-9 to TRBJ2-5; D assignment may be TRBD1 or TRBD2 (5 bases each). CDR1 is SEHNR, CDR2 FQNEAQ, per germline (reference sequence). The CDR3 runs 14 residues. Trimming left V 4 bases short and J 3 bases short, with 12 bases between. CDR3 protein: CASSWTGAEETQYF. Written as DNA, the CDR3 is TGTGCCAGCAGCTGGACCGGGGCCGAAGAGACCCAGTACTTC.

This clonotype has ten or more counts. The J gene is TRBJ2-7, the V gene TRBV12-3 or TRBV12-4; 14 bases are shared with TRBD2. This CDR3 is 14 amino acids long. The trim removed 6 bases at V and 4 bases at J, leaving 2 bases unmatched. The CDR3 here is CASSRLAGGYEQYF. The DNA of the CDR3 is TGTGCCAGCAGCCGACTAGCGGGAGGGTACGAGCAGTACTTC.

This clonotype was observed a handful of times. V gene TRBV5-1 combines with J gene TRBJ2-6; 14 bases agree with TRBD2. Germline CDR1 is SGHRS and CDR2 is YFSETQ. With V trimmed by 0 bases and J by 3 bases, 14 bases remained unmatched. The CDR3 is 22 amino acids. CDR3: CASSLGLAGGPVLLVGANVLTF. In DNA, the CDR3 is TGCGCCAGCAGCTTGGGACTAGCGGGAGGGCCGGTATTATTGGTTGGGGCCAACGTCCTGACTTTC.

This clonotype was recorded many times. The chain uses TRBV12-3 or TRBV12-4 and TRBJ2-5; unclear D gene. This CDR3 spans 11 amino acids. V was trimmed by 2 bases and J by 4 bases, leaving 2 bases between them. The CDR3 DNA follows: TGTGCCAGCAGTTTACTAGAGACCCAGTACTTC. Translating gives CASSLLETQYF.

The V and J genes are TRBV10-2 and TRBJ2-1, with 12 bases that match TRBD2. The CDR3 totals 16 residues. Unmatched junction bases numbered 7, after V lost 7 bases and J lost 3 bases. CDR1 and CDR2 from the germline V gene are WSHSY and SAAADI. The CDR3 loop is CASKTSGGTLYNEQFF. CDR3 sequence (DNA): TGCGCCAGCAAAACTAGCGGGGGGACCCTCTACAATGAGCAGTTCTTC.

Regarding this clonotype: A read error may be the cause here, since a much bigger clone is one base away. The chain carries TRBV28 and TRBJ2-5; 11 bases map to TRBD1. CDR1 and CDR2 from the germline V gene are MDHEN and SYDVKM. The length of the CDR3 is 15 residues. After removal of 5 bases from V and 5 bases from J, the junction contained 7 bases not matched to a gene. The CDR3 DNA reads TGTGCCAGCAGTCCTCCGGGACAGGGGGTGGAGACCCAGTACTTC. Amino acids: CASSPPGQGVETQYF.

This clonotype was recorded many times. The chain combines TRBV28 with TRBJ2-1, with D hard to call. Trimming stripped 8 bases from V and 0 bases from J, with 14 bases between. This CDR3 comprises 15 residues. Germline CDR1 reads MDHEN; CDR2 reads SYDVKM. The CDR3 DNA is TGTGCCAGCTTTGGCAGTCCTATCTCCTACAATGAGCAGTTCTTC. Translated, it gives CASFGSPISYNEQFF. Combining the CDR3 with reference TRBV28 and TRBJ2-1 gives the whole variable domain DVKVTQSSRYLVKRTGEKVFLECVQDMDHENMFWYRQDPGLGLRLIYFSYDVKMKEKGDIPEGYSVSREKKERFSLILESASTNQTSMYLCASFGSPISYNEQFFGPGTRLTVL.

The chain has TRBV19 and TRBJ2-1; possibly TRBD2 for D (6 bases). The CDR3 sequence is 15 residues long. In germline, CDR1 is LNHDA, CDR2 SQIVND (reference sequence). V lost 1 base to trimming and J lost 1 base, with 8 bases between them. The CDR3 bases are TGTGCCAGTAGTATAGTCGCGGGATCCTACAATGAGCAGTTCTTC. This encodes CASSIVAGSYNEQFF.

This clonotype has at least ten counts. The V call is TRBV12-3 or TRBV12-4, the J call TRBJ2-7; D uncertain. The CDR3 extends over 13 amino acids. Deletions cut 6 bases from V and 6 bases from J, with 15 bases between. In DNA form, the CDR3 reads TGTGCCAGCAGCCCTTTCCCCATATTCGAGCAGTACTTC. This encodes CASSPFPIFEQYF.

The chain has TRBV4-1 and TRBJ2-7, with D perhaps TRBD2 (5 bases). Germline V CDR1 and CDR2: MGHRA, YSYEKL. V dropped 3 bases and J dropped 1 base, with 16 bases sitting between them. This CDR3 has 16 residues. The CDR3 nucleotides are TGCGCCAGCAGCCAGTCGGGAAAGGGATGGTCCTACGAGCAGTACTTC. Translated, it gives CASSQSGKGWSYEQYF.